The 17 T cell receptor beta chains reported below all come from one sample, sequenced in a study of shared clonotypes between healthy human individuals. Sequencing was performed with immunoSEQ multiplex PCR; in TCRdb, only in-frame clones are kept and a portion is missing. This sample has under 2.5 million clones, with roughly 92% found just once. The sample was naive CD4+ T cells from PBMCs. Subset described: CD45RA+ positively selected. The source is a man between 18 and 29 years old in good health. Some clones in this sample may be carry-over from other donors' samples.

The genes are TRBV18 and TRBJ2-1; 8 nucleotides agree with TRBD2. V lost 2 bases, J lost 5 bases, and 5 bases stayed unmatched. CDR3 length: 15 residues. The germline gives CDR1 KGHSH, CDR2 LQKENI. In DNA form, the CDR3 reads TGTGCCAGCTCACCAAGCGGGGGAGTCCACAATGAGCAGTTCTTC. This translates into CASSPSGGVHNEQFF.

V gene TRBV7-2 combines with J gene TRBJ2-2, with D unresolved. V dropped 0 bases and J dropped 4 bases, with 9 bases sitting between them. The germline CDR1 and CDR2 sequences are SGHTA and FQGNSA. The CDR3 is made up of 15 amino acids. The CDR3 spells CASSLASSFTGELFF. Written as DNA, the CDR3 is TGTGCCAGCAGCTTAGCGTCGAGCTTCACCGGGGAGCTGTTTTTT.

The genes are TRBV18 and TRBJ2-6, with D maybe TRBD2 (6 bases). There are 16 residues in the CDR3. Trimming took 9 bases from V and 0 from J, leaving 15 bases between them. CDR1 and CDR2 from the germline V gene are KGHSH and LQKENI. DNA of the CDR3: TGTGCCAGTTCGGGACTGCGGTACTCTGGGGCCAACGTCCTGACTTTC. It codes for CASSGLRYSGANVLTF.

A word on this clone: Other DNA sequences of this sample code for an identical CDR3. The CDR3 spells CASSLLAGAGELFF. The CDR3, as DNA: TGTGCCAGCAGCTTACTAGCGGGAGCCGGGGAGCTGTTTTTT. V usage is TRBV7-3 and J usage is TRBJ2-2; the match to TRBD2 covers 10 bases. Trimming removed 2 bases from V and 6 bases from J; junction bases left unmatched: 0. The CDR3 totals 14 residues. CDR1 SGHTA and CDR2 FQGTGA come from the germline V gene.

V gene TRBV18 combines with J gene TRBJ2-7; D not resolved. Germline assignment: CDR1 KGHSH and CDR2 LQKENI. V lost 2 bases to trimming and J lost 6 bases, with 14 bases between them. The CDR3 is 14 amino acids. DNA of the CDR3: TGTGCCAGCTCACCAGATCGGTCTAAGGCCGAGCAGTACTTC. Translation: CASSPDRSKAEQYF. The complete variable domain, with remaining parts taken from reference TRBV18 and TRBJ2-7, reads NAGVMQNPRHLVRRRGQEARLRCSPMKGHSHVYWYRQLPEEGLKFMVYLQKENIIDESGMPKERFSAEFPKEGPSILRIQQVVRGDSAAYFCASSPDRSKAEQYFGPGTRLTVT.

J is TRBJ2-7 and V is TRBV5-5; D may correspond to TRBD1 or TRBD2 (5 bases each). The V and J ends lost 1 base and 5 bases respectively, with 13 bases between them. Germline CDR1 is SGHKS and CDR2 is YYEKEE (reference sequence). This CDR3 contains 14 residues. The CDR3 nucleotides read TGTGCCAGCAGCTTGTCGGGGACGTACGACGAGCAGTACTTC. This translates into CASSLSGTYDEQYF.

For the CDR3, the DNA is TGTGCCAGCAGCGTGGACAGGGGCGCGGCAGATACGCAGTATTTT. It yields the protein CASSVDRGAADTQYF. The chain couples TRBV5-4 to TRBJ2-3, with TRBD1 matching 9 bases. Germline V gives CDR1 SGHNT, CDR2 YYREEE (reference sequence). The CDR3 runs 15 residues. The V segment lost 4 bases and the J segment 4 bases; nucleotides outside the gene matches: 7.

The rearrangement uses TRBV5-1 and TRBJ2-5; the D is unclear. The V end was cut by 7 bases, the J end by 5 bases, with 12 bases between. Germline lookup yields CDR1 SGHRS and CDR2 YFSETQ. The CDR3 spans 12 residues. CDR3 sequence reads: CASGKVGETQYF. The CDR3 DNA follows: TGCGCCAGCGGAAAGGTTGGGGAGACCCAGTACTTC.

The V call is TRBV6-5, the J call TRBJ1-2, with no clear D. Germline V gene sequence: CDR1 MNHEY, CDR2 SVGAGI. Deletions cut 0 bases from V and 0 bases from J, with 8 bases between. The CDR3 runs to 15 residues. CDR3 coding DNA: TGTGCCAGCAGTTACTCCCCTTCAGCTAACTATGGCTACACCTTC. Amino acid sequence: CASSYSPSANYGYTF.

This chain links TRBV5-1 with TRBJ2-1, with D uncertain. Germline CDR1 and CDR2: SGHRS and YFSETQ. The CDR3 has 16 residues. The V end was cut by 5 bases, the J end by 0 bases, with 15 bases between. The CDR3 coding sequence is TGCGCCAGCAGTCAGCAATCACCGGTCTCCTACAATGAGCAGTTCTTC. This translates into CASSQQSPVSYNEQFF. Combining the CDR3 with reference TRBV5-1 and TRBJ2-1 gives the whole variable domain KAGVTQTPRYLIKTRGQQVTLSCSPISGHRSVSWYQQTPGQGLQFLFEYFSETQRNKGNFPGRFSGRQFSNSRSEMNVSTLELGDSALYLCASSQQSPVSYNEQFFGPGTRLTVL.

V and J are TRBV6-5 and TRBJ2-1; D call uncertain. The V and J ends lost 5 bases and 6 bases respectively, with 11 bases between them. The CDR3 is 13 residues long. Germline CDR1 MNHEY, CDR2 SVGAGI. The CDR3 DNA follows: TGTGCCAGCAGTCCTAGAGCACGCAATGAGCAGTTCTTC. As protein: CASSPRARNEQFF.

CDR3: CASSVEGWVYEQYF. CDR3 nucleotides: TGTGCCAGCAGTGTCGAGGGGTGGGTCTACGAGCAGTACTTC. J is TRBJ2-7 and V is TRBV6-1, with D perhaps assigned TRBD1 or TRBD2 (5 bases each). The V gene's germline CDR1 is MNHNS and CDR2 SASEGT. The CDR3 is 14 amino acids. V lost 4 bases and J lost 3, with 13 bases in between.

The rearrangement links TRBV5-4 to TRBJ2-1; 9 positions agree with TRBD1. With V trimmed by 3 bases and J by 5 bases, 9 bases remained unmatched. Looked up from germline, CDR1 is SGHNT and CDR2 is YYREEE (reference sequence). This CDR3 is built from 16 residues. The CDR3 DNA sequence: TGTGCCAGCAGCTCCAAACAGGGGGCGTCAAACAATGAGCAGTTCTTC. Amino acid sequence: CASSSKQGASNNEQFF.

The chain combines TRBV5-6 with TRBJ1-1; 10 bases fit TRBD1. The V and J ends lost 1 base and 3 bases, in that order; junction bases with no gene match: 3. The CDR3 has 15 amino acids. Per germline, CDR1 SGHDT and CDR2 YYEEEE. The CDR3 DNA follows: TGTGCCAGCAGCTTGTTGGGGACAGGGGACACTGAAGCTTTCTTT. Translation gives CASSLLGTGDTEAFF.

This clone appeared once. This sequence joins TRBV4-2 and TRBJ1-1; D ambiguous. Germline lookup yields CDR1 LGHNA and CDR2 YNFKEQ. This CDR3 has 15 amino acids. V was cut by 1 base and J by 0 bases, with 9 bases left in between. This CDR3 is CASSQVIRLNTEAFF. CDR3 DNA: TGTGCCAGCAGCCAAGTCATTCGACTGAACACTGAAGCTTTCTTT.

This clone was seen only once. The genes are TRBV15 and TRBJ1-2, with TRBD1 matching 9 bases. The V gene's germline CDR1 is LNHNV and CDR2 YYDKDF (reference sequence). The CDR3 has 15 residues. Losses at the gene ends were 5 bases for V and 5 bases for J; bases not matched to a gene: 9. This CDR3 is CATSPQRGTGYGYTF. CDR3 DNA sequence: TGTGCCACCAGCCCCCAACGAGGGACAGGGTATGGCTACACCTTC.

This chain connects TRBV6-1 to TRBJ1-2; 9 bases align to TRBD1. V was clipped by 8 bases and J by 2 bases; unmatched bases: 6. CDR1 and CDR2 from the germline V gene are MNHNS and SASEGT. The CDR3 totals 14 residues. As DNA, the CDR3 is TGTGCCAGCCATACAGGGGGCGCGAACTATGGCTACACCTTC. It is translated as CASHTGGANYGYTF.